This entry lists 18 T cell receptor beta chains sequenced from one sample in a study of cytomegalovirus exposure and HLA in healthy donors. The PCR used 60 Vbeta and 13 Jbeta primers. Assay: immunoSEQ multiplex PCR; the TCRdb copy retains only in-frame clones and omits some. The table shows about 150,000 clones, with around 84% occurring only once. Sequencing was performed on PBMCs. The source of these receptors is a boy between 2 and 15 years old in good health and CMV-seronegative.

This chain joins TRBV5-1 and TRBJ2-6, with no clear D. The CDR3 is 13 residues long. CDR1 is SGHRS and CDR2 is YFSETQ in the germline V gene. Trimming removed 3 bases from V and 2 bases from J, with 3 bases in between. The CDR3 loop reads CASSSTGANVLTF. As DNA, the CDR3 is TGCGCCAGCAGCTCAACTGGGGCCAACGTCCTGACTTTC.

The rearrangement joins TRBV18 to TRBJ2-1, with 8 bases matching TRBD2. The CDR3 loop spans 15 amino acids. J gave up 8 bases and V 0 bases, and 6 bases lay outside the gene matches. Germline-derived CDR1 and CDR2 are KGHSH and LQKENI. In DNA, the CDR3 is TGTGCCAGCTCACCACCCAGCGGGAGAAGGGATGAGCAGTTCTTC. This codes for CASSPPSGRRDEQFF.

The CDR3 sequence: CASSLERISGNTIYF. Here the CDR3 DNA reads TGTGCCAGCAGCTTGGAGCGGATCTCTGGAAACACCATATATTTT. The rearrangement uses TRBV5-6 and TRBJ1-3; unclear D gene. This CDR3 contains 15 residues. Between the trimmed V and J ends, which lost 0 bases and 0 bases, there was a span of 7 bases. Germline V lookup: CDR1 SGHDT, CDR2 YYEEEE.

CDR3 DNA sequence: TGTGCCAGCAGCCAGGGACAGGGGGCGCGGAAGGAGACCCAGTACTTC. Translation gives CASSQGQGARKETQYF. This chain joins TRBV4-2 and TRBJ2-5; 12 nucleotides agree with TRBD1. V lost 3 bases, J lost 5 bases, and 7 bases stayed unmatched. This CDR3 comprises 16 residues. CDR1 is LGHNA, CDR2 YNFKEQ, per germline.

The rearrangement joins TRBV6-1 to TRBJ1-2; D gene unclear. V was pared by 2 bases and J by 7 bases, with 11 bases between. This CDR3 contains 13 residues. CDR1 and CDR2 (germline): MNHNS, SASEGT. The CDR3 nucleotides are TGTGCCAGCAGTGAACTGGGAGGGTTTGGCTACACCTTC. Translated: CASSELGGFGYTF.

J is TRBJ2-3 and V is TRBV5-1; D is possibly TRBD1 (5 bases). The germline V and J ends were trimmed by 3 bases and 6 bases, with 8 bases remaining between them. There are 12 residues in the CDR3. Germline V gene data show CDR1 as SGHRS and CDR2 as YFSETQ. This chain's CDR3 is CASSSAGDTQYF. Written as DNA, the CDR3 is TGCGCCAGCAGCTCCGCAGGGGATACGCAGTATTTT.

V is TRBV10-3 and J is TRBJ2-3; tentative D call: TRBD2 (5 bases). V lost 0 bases to trimming and J lost 2 bases, with 12 bases between them. Germline V gene data show CDR1 as ENHRY and CDR2 as SYGVKD. CDR3 size: 16 residues. The CDR3 DNA follows: TGTGCCATCAGTGAGTCTAGCGCAAGTTACACAGATACGCAGTATTTT. Protein product: CAISESSASYTDTQYF.

The rearrangement joins TRBV7-8 to TRBJ2-7; 11 nucleotides align to TRBD1. Germline V gives CDR1 SGHVS, CDR2 FQNEAQ. V shed 5 bases and J 9 bases; nucleotides not matched to a gene: 12. CDR3 length equals 15 residues. The CDR3 protein is CASSPRTGGGVGQYV. CDR3 coding DNA: TGTGCCAGCAGCCCCCGGACAGGGGGCGGGGTGGGGCAGTACGTC.

J is TRBJ2-1 and V is TRBV7-6; 10 bases map to TRBD2. V dropped 5 bases and J dropped 4; count of bases not matched to a gene: 8. CDR1 is SGHVS, CDR2 FNYEAQ, per germline. This CDR3 contains 16 residues. CDR3 coding DNA: TGTGCCAGCAGCGGAGGGAGCGGGGGGGCTTACAATGAGCAGTTCTTC. Residues: CASSGGSGGAYNEQFF. Using reference TRBV7-6 and TRBJ2-1 for the parts outside the CDR3, the full variable domain is GAGVSQSPRYKVTKRGQDVALRCDPISGHVSLYWYRQALGQGPEFLTYFNYEAQQDKSGLPNDRFSAERPEGSISTLTIQRTEQRDSAMYRCASSGGSGGAYNEQFFGPGTRLTVL.

This chain links TRBV5-4 with TRBJ2-7, with 8 bases lining up with TRBD2. V lost 0 bases and J lost 5; bases outside the gene matches: 7. The CDR3 sequence is 15 residues long. Looked up from germline, CDR1 is SGHNT and CDR2 is YYREEE (reference sequence). The CDR3 DNA is TGTGCCAGCAGCTTGGGGCTAGCGGGCGTCGACGAGCAGTACTTC. This encodes CASSLGLAGVDEQYF.

This chain connects TRBV6-5 to TRBJ2-3, with TRBD1 matching over 8 bases. This CDR3 region has 15 residues. From germline, CDR1 is MNHEY and CDR2 SVGAGI. J gave up 2 bases and V 5 bases, and 6 bases lay outside the gene matches. The CDR3 DNA reads TGTGCCAGCAGTCCCTCCAGGGGGCCCACAGATACGCAGTATTTT. This gives the protein CASSPSRGPTDTQYF.

The J gene is TRBJ2-3, the V gene TRBV2; 8 nucleotides line up with TRBD2. CDR1 SNHLY and CDR2 FYNNEI come from the germline V gene. Germline trimming cut 5 bases from V and 1 base from J; bases unmatched to any gene: 2. CDR3 length: 14 residues. CDR3 protein: CASSTAGGTDTQYF. The CDR3 DNA sequence: TGTGCCAGCAGTACAGCGGGAGGCACAGATACGCAGTATTTT. Together with reference TRBV2 and TRBJ2-3, the CDR3 gives the full variable domain: EPEVTQTPSHQVTQMGQEVILRCVPISNHLYFYWYRQILGQKVEFLVSFYNNEISEKSEIFDDQFSVERPDGSNFTLKIRSTKLEDSAMYFCASSTAGGTDTQYFGPGTRLTVL.

The rearrangement joins TRBV5-8 to TRBJ2-7, with 9 bases lining up with TRBD2. The CDR3 is made up of 17 amino acids. With V trimmed by 4 bases and J by 4 bases, 15 bases remained unmatched. Looked up from germline, CDR1 is SGHTS and CDR2 is YDEGEE. The CDR3 is CASSRGPMAGGRYEQYF. CDR3 nucleotides: TGTGCCAGCAGCCGCGGCCCGATGGCGGGAGGGAGGTACGAGCAGTACTTC.

This clone came up a few times. This chain connects TRBV6-4 to TRBJ1-5, with TRBD1 matching over 8 bases. Germline CDR1 and CDR2: MRHNA and SNTAGT. The J segment lost 1 base and the V segment lost 10 bases, leaving 12 bases of the junction unmatched. The CDR3 is made up of 16 amino acids. The CDR3 spells CAKRPDRVGSNQPQHF. CDR3 in DNA: TGTGCCAAGAGACCGGACAGGGTTGGGAGCAATCAGCCCCAGCATTTT.

This chain uses TRBV7-9 with TRBJ1-2; 7 nucleotides align to TRBD1. With V trimmed by 5 bases and J by 3 bases, 9 bases remained unmatched. The CDR3 loop spans 15 amino acids. Germline values: CDR1 SEHNR, CDR2 FQNEAQ (reference sequence). The CDR3 here is CASSPRDRRDYGYTF. CDR3 sequence (DNA): TGTGCCAGCAGCCCACGGGACAGACGGGACTATGGCTACACCTTC.

The rearrangement uses TRBV27 and TRBJ2-2; a weak D match, TRBD1 (6 bases). This CDR3 spans 16 amino acids. Germline V gene lookup returns CDR1 MNHEY and CDR2 SMNVEV (reference sequence). Trimming shortened V by 5 bases and J by 4 bases, and 17 bases separated the two germline ends. CDR3 sequence reads: CASSPDARGITGELFF. CDR3 in DNA: TGTGCCAGCAGTCCGGATGCCAGGGGTATCACCGGGGAGCTGTTTTTT.

This rearrangement joins TRBV5-6 to TRBJ1-4; TRBD1 aligns across 8 bases. J lost 6 bases, V lost 4 bases, and 2 bases had no gene match. Germline CDR1 reads SGHDT; CDR2 reads YYEEEE. CDR3 length: 13 residues. In DNA form, the CDR3 reads TGTGCCAGCAGCCTGACAGGGGATGAAAAACTGTTTTTT. It is translated as CASSLTGDEKLFF.

The chain employs TRBV9 and TRBJ2-5; 8 nucleotides line up with TRBD2. V shed 0 bases, J shed 2 bases, and the junction held 3 bases outside the gene matches. Germline CDR1 reads SGDLS; CDR2 reads YYNGEE. This CDR3 has 15 residues. In DNA form, the CDR3 reads TGTGCCAGCAGCGTAGCCAGCGGGGGACAAGAGACCCAGTACTTC. Translating gives CASSVASGGQETQYF.